The 22 T cell receptor beta chains presented below share a single source sample, sequenced in a study of T cells after yellow fever vaccination. TCRdb used MiXCR to reprocess the 5' RACE reads, holding one entry per CDR3 protein. The sample yields roughly 160,000 distinct CDR3 sequences, approximately 9.9% seen once. The material was CD8+ T cells sorted from PBMCs, obtained 45 days after the yellow fever booster vaccination. Receptor source: a man aged 18 to 30 who received the YFV17D yellow fever vaccine.

There are many counts of this clonotype. The rearrangement joins TRBV20-1 to TRBJ2-1, with 8 bases identical to TRBD2. The CDR3 has 14 amino acids. V was clipped by 5 bases and J by 7 bases; unmatched bases: 10. Germline CDR1 and CDR2: DFQATT and SNEGSKA (reference sequence). The CDR3 sequence is CSARSGVSLNEQFF. The CDR3 DNA sequence: TGCAGTGCTCGTAGCGGGGTCAGTTTGAATGAGCAGTTCTTC.

The chain carries TRBV2 and TRBJ1-5, with D perhaps TRBD1 (6 bases). This CDR3 contains 14 residues. Germline CDR1 is SNHLY and CDR2 is FYNNEI. The ends were cut back, 4 bases at V and 7 bases at J, with 14 bases in the middle. The chain's CDR3 is CASSARGGQQPQHF. CDR3 bases: TGTGCCAGCAGTGCACGGGGGGGCCAGCAGCCCCAGCATTTT.

This clonotype has only a few counts. This CDR3 is CASSPAGWDRVHNEQFF. The CDR3, as DNA: TGTGCCAGCAGCCCCGCAGGGTGGGACAGGGTCCACAATGAGCAGTTCTTC. V is TRBV14 and J is TRBJ2-1; 9 nucleotides agree with TRBD1. J was trimmed by 5 bases and V by 4 bases; bases with no gene match: 12. The CDR3 loop spans 17 amino acids. Germline V gene lookup returns CDR1 SGHDN and CDR2 FVKESK.

The chain has TRBV29-1 and TRBJ2-3; 11 bases align to TRBD2. CDR1 is SQVTM, CDR2 ANQGSEA, per germline. The length of the CDR3 is 15 residues. V dropped 3 bases and J dropped 8; count of bases not matched to a gene: 10. For the CDR3, the DNA is TGCAGCGTTGAGGAGGCTAGCGGGGGGATTGGTACGCAGTATTTT. This encodes CSVEEASGGIGTQYF.

The table lists this clonotype with a few counts. This sequence joins TRBV7-8 and TRBJ1-2; D unclear. The V gene's germline CDR1 is SGHVS and CDR2 FQNEAQ. The CDR3 covers 14 residues. V dropped 4 bases and J dropped 8 bases, with 17 bases sitting between them. The CDR3 reads CASSSRRTVEGYTF. The DNA for the CDR3 is TGTGCCAGCAGCTCTCGGAGGACCGTGGAAGGCTACACCTTC.

The chain recombines TRBV6-6 with TRBJ1-2; D unclear. Germline-derived CDR1 and CDR2 are MNHNY and SVGAGI (reference sequence). Trimming shortened V by 2 bases and J by 3 bases, and 7 bases separated the two germline ends. The length of the CDR3 is 13 residues. The CDR3 DNA follows: TGTGCCAGCAGTTACGTTGTAGACTATGGCTACACCTTC. Protein sequence: CASSYVVDYGYTF.

This chain uses TRBV27 with TRBJ1-2; D may be TRBD1 (5 bases). The length of the CDR3 is 13 residues. Germline assignment: CDR1 MNHEY and CDR2 SMNVEV (reference sequence). V was clipped by 5 bases and J by 2 bases, with 9 bases between them. Here the CDR3 DNA reads TGTGCCAGCAGTCACGGGACGAACTATGGCTACACCTTC. This sequence encodes CASSHGTNYGYTF.

In this sample, this clonotype turned up many times. The chain is built from TRBV7-6 and TRBJ1-1, with no clear D. Trimming removed 1 base at V and 10 bases at J, with 7 bases between. In germline, CDR1 is SGHVS, CDR2 FNYEAQ. CDR3 size: 11 residues. The CDR3 sequence: CASSLDGLAFF. CDR3 coding DNA: TGTGCCAGCAGCTTAGATGGTCTAGCTTTCTTT. Variable domain in full (rest from reference TRBV7-6 and TRBJ1-1): GAGVSQSPRYKVTKRGQDVALRCDPISGHVSLYWYRQALGQGPEFLTYFNYEAQQDKSGLPNDRFSAERPEGSISTLTIQRTEQRDSAMYRCASSLDGLAFFGQGTRLTVV.

There are many counts of this clonotype. V is TRBV4-3 and J is TRBJ2-1; D is perhaps TRBD2 (6 bases). Looked up from germline, CDR1 is LGHNA and CDR2 is YSLEER. The length of the CDR3 is 15 residues. The ends were cut back, 6 bases at V and 1 base at J, with 13 bases in the middle. The CDR3 region has the DNA TGCGCCAGCAGGCCCGGGACTCCTTCCTACAATGAGCAGTTCTTC. This encodes CASRPGTPSYNEQFF.

This clonotype was seen many times. The CDR3 DNA reads TGTGCCAGCACCCCGGACAGGTCGGAGCCCCAGCATTTT. As protein: CASTPDRSEPQHF. The rearrangement links TRBV6-6 to TRBJ1-5; 7 bases match TRBD1. CDR3 length equals 13 residues. Germline CDR1 MNHNY, CDR2 SVGAGI (reference sequence). The V segment lost 7 bases and the J segment 8 bases; nucleotides outside the gene matches: 8.

The chain joins TRBV7-9 to TRBJ1-2; the D is unclear. CDR3 length: 14 residues. Trimming took off 4 bases at V and 5 bases at J, with 14 bases between the two ends. CDR1 SEHNR and CDR2 FQNEAQ come from the germline V gene (reference sequence). The DNA of the CDR3 is TGTGCCAGCAGCTCCCTTAAGATGGATTATGGCTACACCTTC. This encodes CASSSLKMDYGYTF.

This clonotype has a count of ten or more. The chain's CDR3 is CASSPAAGGRTDTQYF. DNA for the CDR3: TGCGCCAGCAGCCCCGCGGCAGGGGGAAGAACAGATACGCAGTATTTT. The chain employs TRBV4-1 and TRBJ2-3; 7 bases map to TRBD1. Germline loops: CDR1 MGHRA, CDR2 YSYEKL. The CDR3 is made up of 16 amino acids. V lost 4 bases to trimming and J lost 3 bases; unmatched junction nucleotides: 10.

The chain uses TRBV7-8 and TRBJ2-2, with 10 bases lining up with TRBD2. Per germline, CDR1 SGHVS and CDR2 FQNEAQ. V was clipped by 5 bases and J by 4 bases; unmatched bases: 13. The CDR3 loop spans 18 amino acids. The CDR3 DNA follows: TGTGCCAGCAGCCCGGGACTAGCGTCCGCGGGGGGCACCGGGGAGCTGTTTTTT. It codes for CASSPGLASAGGTGELFF.

This clonotype has only a few counts. This chain links TRBV19 with TRBJ2-1, with TRBD1 identical over 9 bases. Germline trimming cut 5 bases from V and 2 bases from J; bases unmatched to any gene: 4. The V gene's germline CDR1 is LNHDA and CDR2 SQIVND (reference sequence). This CDR3 is built from 15 residues. CDR3 region: CASSVGQGPYNEQFF. DNA of the CDR3: TGTGCCAGTAGTGTGGGACAGGGTCCCTACAATGAGCAGTTCTTC.

This clonotype was observed a few times. The rearrangement uses TRBV25-1 and TRBJ1-1, with 7 bases that match TRBD1. V shed 2 bases, J shed 0 bases, and the junction held 3 bases outside the gene matches. This CDR3 contains 15 residues. Germline CDR1 MGHDK, CDR2 SYGVNS. CDR3 in DNA: TGTGCCAGCAGTGAAACCGGGACAGTGAACACTGAAGCTTTCTTT. Translating it yields CASSETGTVNTEAFF.

This clonotype was seen only a few times. The CDR3 here is CASRTDREETQYF. The CDR3 DNA follows: TGTGCCAGCAGGACGGACAGGGAAGAGACCCAGTACTTC. This sequence joins TRBV6-2 or TRBV6-3 and TRBJ2-5; 8 bases fit TRBD1. J was trimmed by 3 bases and V by 6 bases; bases with no gene match: 3. Germline V gene lookup returns CDR1 MNHEY and CDR2 SVGEGT. This CDR3 is 13 amino acids long.

This clonotype was seen a handful of times. The rearrangement joins TRBV7-2 to TRBJ2-5; D is perhaps TRBD1 (5 bases). Trimming stripped 7 bases from V and 4 bases from J, with 19 bases between. This CDR3 comprises 15 residues. The V gene's germline CDR1 is SGHTA and CDR2 FQGNSA. The CDR3 nucleotides read TGTGCCAGCACCACAGGCACGACCACAAGAGAGACCCAGTACTTC. It is translated as CASTTGTTTRETQYF.

This clonotype was counted only a few times. The rearrangement joins TRBV2 to TRBJ1-1; D unclear. The CDR3 sequence is 14 residues long. Germline assignment: CDR1 SNHLY and CDR2 FYNNEI. Trimming took 3 bases from V and 4 from J, leaving 12 bases between them. The CDR3: CASSDQVTGTEAFF. In nucleotides, the CDR3 is TGTGCCAGCAGTGATCAGGTCACGGGCACTGAAGCTTTCTTT.

This clonotype was counted many times. The chain combines TRBV29-1 with TRBJ1-3; D may be TRBD1 (5 bases). This CDR3 contains 13 residues. The V gene lost 6 bases and the J gene lost 0 bases, with 9 bases spanning the gap. Germline lookup yields CDR1 SQVTM and CDR2 ANQGSEA. CDR3 sequence reads: CSVWGHSGNTIYF. The CDR3 region has the DNA TGCAGCGTATGGGGCCACTCTGGAAACACCATATATTTT.

V gene TRBV19 combines with J gene TRBJ1-1; D remains ambiguous. This CDR3 contains 14 residues. Germline CDR1 and CDR2: LNHDA and SQIVND (reference sequence). Trimming removed 5 bases from V and 2 bases from J, with 12 bases in between. Here the CDR3 DNA reads TGTGCCAGTAGTGGTTTTTGGGCCAACACTGAAGCTTTCTTT. Protein: CASSGFWANTEAFF. Variable domain in full (rest from reference TRBV19 and TRBJ1-1): DGGITQSPKYLFRKEGQNVTLSCEQNLNHDAMYWYRQDPGQGLRLIYYSQIVNDFQKGDIAEGYSVSREKKESFPLTVTSAQKNPTAFYLCASSGFWANTEAFFGQGTRLTVV.

This sequence joins TRBV20-1 and TRBJ2-2; TRBD1 might be the D (5 bases). V was shortened by 2 bases and J by 1 base, with 20 bases between the two germline ends. This CDR3 contains 18 residues. The V gene's germline CDR1 is DFQATT and CDR2 SNEGSKA (reference sequence). In DNA, the CDR3 is TGCAGTGCTAGAAAGGGGTACTATAACCTTATGAACACCGGGGAGCTGTTTTTT. Encoded protein: CSARKGYYNLMNTGELFF.

The chain is built from TRBV6-5 and TRBJ2-5; D gene unclear. Per the germline V gene, CDR1 is MNHEY and CDR2 is SVGAGI. The CDR3 is made up of 14 amino acids. Trimming stripped 1 base from V and 0 bases from J, with 6 bases between. The CDR3 is CASSYYRDQETQYF. CDR3 nucleotide sequence: TGTGCCAGCAGTTACTACCGGGACCAAGAGACCCAGTACTTC.